This TCR beta chain was obtained from a study of human T cells and chemical hapten exposure. TCRdb itself ran the RACE reads through MiXCR, one entry per CDR3 protein. The repertoire has about 200,000 distinct CDR3 sequences, around a quarter of them found once; the top ten carry about 2.5%. This clonotype was seen only a few times. One end of the junction fails to match germline, which may point to a read error. The CDR3 has 13 amino acids. Per germline, CDR1 SGHRS and CDR2 YFSETQ. This sample's time point: patch test 3, about 24 weeks after DPC sensitization. Stated treatment: therapeutic diphenylcyclopropenone sensitization with weekly scalp DPC.

The specimen was whole blood, collected in connection with sensitization to the hapten diphenylcyclopropenone (DPC). This TCR came from a woman aged 40-49 years with alopecia areata. Some clones in this sample may be carry-over from other donors' samples. This chain connects TRBV5-1 to TRBJ2-7, with D unresolved. CDR3 bases: TGCGCCAGCAGCCAAACTGGACGGAGTGCTCTTGACTTC. Translating gives CASSQTGRSALDF.